Listed below are T cell receptor beta chains from one sample, sequenced in a study of shared clonotypes between healthy human individuals. Repertoires were generated with immunoSEQ multiplex PCR, while TCRdb's copy carries only in-frame clones and drops some. This table has about 2.2 million clones, approximately 92% appearing once. The specimen sequenced was naive CD8+ T cells from PBMCs. Receptors originate from a man aged 18 to 30 in good health. Some clones in this sample may be carry-over from other donors' samples. Each CDR3 is given with its conserved first and last residue. A D gene is named only where the DNA matches it firmly.

j_gene	d_gene	v_gene	CDR3aa
TRBJ2-7	-	TRBV29-1	CSVVLQGYEQYF
TRBJ2-4	TRBD2	TRBV6-1	CASSEAGLLAKNIQYF
TRBJ2-2	TRBD1	TRBV11-3	CASSTPGQDNGELFF
TRBJ1-1	-	TRBV6-5	CASSQLGGTEAFF
TRBJ2-7	TRBD1	TRBV5-6	CASSLGGQVPEQYF
TRBJ2-1	-	TRBV28	CASSQTDSVEQFF
TRBJ1-1	-	TRBV15	CATSRVLPDTEAFF
TRBJ2-1	TRBD2	TRBV5-1	CASSPTSGGYNEQFF
TRBJ2-7	-	TRBV20-1	CSAYEQYF
-	TRBD2	TRBV29-1	CSVVAGDTYEQYF
TRBJ2-4	TRBD1	TRBV2	CASSWGQGLENIQYF
TRBJ1-1	-	TRBV29-1	CSVGVSGRRAEAFF
TRBJ2-7	TRBD2	TRBV30	CACDVLADSYEQYF
TRBJ1-2	-	TRBV18	CASSRATGPDGYTF
TRBJ2-7	-	TRBV7-9	CASSPPGYEQYF
TRBJ2-3	-	TRBV7-9	CASSLQGDTQYF
TRBJ2-7	-	TRBV6-5	CASSYSMLRSSYEQYF
TRBJ2-2	-	TRBV5-1	CASQIAETGSKAGELFF
TRBJ2-2	TRBD2	TRBV27	CASRVGGTSGRMNTGELFF
TRBJ2-1	TRBD1	TRBV7-9	CASSMTGTDHNEQFF
TRBJ2-2	TRBD1	TRBV29-1	CSVGFDRESSGELFF
TRBJ2-2	-	TRBV7-9	CASSNARGIWGELFF
TRBJ2-7	TRBD1	TRBV27	CASSSLGQGNYEQYF
TRBJ2-1	TRBD2	TRBV7-8	CASSPSLVGLAVSYNEQFF
TRBJ1-2	-	TRBV27	CASSQGPPVNYGYTF
TRBJ1-4	TRBD1	TRBV28	CASSPYRGLGEKLFF
TRBJ1-2	-	TRBV13	CASSLGSDSYGYTF
TRBJ1-4	-	TRBV27	CASSSSYRATNEKLFF
TRBJ1-2	-	TRBV5-1	CASSLDLGLANYGYTF